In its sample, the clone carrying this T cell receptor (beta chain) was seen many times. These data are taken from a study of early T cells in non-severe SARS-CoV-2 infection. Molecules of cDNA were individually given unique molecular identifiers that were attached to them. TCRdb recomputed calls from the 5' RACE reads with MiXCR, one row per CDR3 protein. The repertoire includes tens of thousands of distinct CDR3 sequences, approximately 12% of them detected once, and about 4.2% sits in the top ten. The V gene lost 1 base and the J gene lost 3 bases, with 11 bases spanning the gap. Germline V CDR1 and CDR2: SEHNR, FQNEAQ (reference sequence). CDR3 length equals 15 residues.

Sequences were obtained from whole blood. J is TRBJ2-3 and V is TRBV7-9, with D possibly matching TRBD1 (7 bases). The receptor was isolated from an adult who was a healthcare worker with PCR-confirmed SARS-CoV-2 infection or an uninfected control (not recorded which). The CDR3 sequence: CASSLVAGGTDTQYF. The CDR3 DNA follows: TGTGCCAGCAGCTTAGTGGCAGGGGGGACAGATACGCAGTATTTT.